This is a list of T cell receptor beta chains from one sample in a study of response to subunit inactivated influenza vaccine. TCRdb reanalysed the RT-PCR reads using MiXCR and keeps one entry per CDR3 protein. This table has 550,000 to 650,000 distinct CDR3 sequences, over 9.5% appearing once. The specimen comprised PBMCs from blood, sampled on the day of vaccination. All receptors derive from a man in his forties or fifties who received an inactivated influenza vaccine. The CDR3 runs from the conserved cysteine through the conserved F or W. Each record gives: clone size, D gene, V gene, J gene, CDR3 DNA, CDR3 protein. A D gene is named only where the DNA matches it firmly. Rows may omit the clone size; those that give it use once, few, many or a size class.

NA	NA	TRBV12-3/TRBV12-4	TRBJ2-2	TGTGCCAGCAGCCGAGCGGGTCACACCGGGGAGCTGTTTTTT	CASSRAGHTGELFF
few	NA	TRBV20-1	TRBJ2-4	TGCAGTGCTAGAGACACGAGGGGAGCCAAAAACATTCAGTACTTC	CSARDTRGAKNIQYF
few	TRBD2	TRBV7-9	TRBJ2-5	TGTGCCAGCAGCTTAATCGCGGGAGAGAGAGAGACCCAGTACTTC	CASSLIAGERETQYF
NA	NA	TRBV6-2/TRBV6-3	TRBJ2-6	TGTGCCAGCAGAGTTCCGGGCTCTGGGGCCAACGTCCTGACTTTC	CASRVPGSGANVLTF
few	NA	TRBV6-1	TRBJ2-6	TGTGCCAGCGGACCAGGGTTAGGAGCCAACGTCCTGACTTTC	CASGPGLGANVLTF
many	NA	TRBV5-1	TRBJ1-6	TGCGCCAGCAGCTTGGGTAACAGGGATTCACCCCTCCACTTT	CASSLGNRDSPLHF
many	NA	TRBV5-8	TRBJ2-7	TGTGCCAGCAATCCAGACTCCACCTACGAGCAGTACTTC	CASNPDSTYEQYF
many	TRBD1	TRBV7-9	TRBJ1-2	TGTGCCAGCAGCGGGACAGCGAACTATGGCTACACCTTC	CASSGTANYGYTF
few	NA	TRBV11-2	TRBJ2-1	TGTGCCAGCATGGACGGTAGATATGATGAGCAGTTCTTC	CASMDGRYDEQFF
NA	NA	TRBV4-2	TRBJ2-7	TGTGCCAGCAGCCAAGGTCTCAGCTCCTACGAGCAGTACTTC	CASSQGLSSYEQYF
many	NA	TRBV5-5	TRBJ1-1	TGTGCCAGCAGCTTAGTCATGAGGGAAGCTTTCTTT	CASSLVMREAFF
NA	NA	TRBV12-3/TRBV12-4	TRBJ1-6	TGTGCCAGCATCGGGGCAAATTCACCCCTCCACTTT	CASIGANSPLHF